One and the same sample provided the 25 T cell receptor beta chains below, sequenced in a study of blood T cell repertoires in COVID-19. Generated by immunoSEQ multiplex PCR, the TCRdb table keeps only in-frame clones and is missing some. The repertoire consists of 120,000 or so clones, with 60% to 80% occurring once and the leading ten covering more than 5%. The sequenced sample was peripheral blood. The receptor set was obtained from a man aged 55-75 years with acute or convalescent COVID-19.

The chain links TRBV7-9 to TRBJ1-2; 10 bases fit TRBD1. Germline V gene sequence: CDR1 SEHNR, CDR2 FQNEAQ (reference sequence). J lost 6 bases, V lost 6 bases, and 7 bases had no gene match. This CDR3 spans 14 amino acids. The DNA for the CDR3 is TGTGCCAGCAGGCCGGGACAGGGGATAAATGGCTACACCTTC. It yields the protein CASRPGQGINGYTF.

This clone was detected a few times. CDR3 sequence: CASSEGSRGRGEKLFF. Written as DNA, the CDR3 is TGTGCCAGCAGTGAGGGGAGCAGGGGGCGAGGGGAAAAACTGTTTTTT. The gene calls are TRBV6-1 and TRBJ1-4; 8 bases align to TRBD1. The CDR3 runs to 16 residues. V was pared by 3 bases and J by 8 bases, with 11 bases of the junction left unmatched. Germline V gives CDR1 MNHNS, CDR2 SASEGT.

In this sample, this clone turned up once. The V gene is TRBV7-3, the J gene TRBJ1-2; tentative D call: TRBD1 (6 bases). V shed 5 bases and J shed 6 bases, with 19 bases lying between them. Germline V gene data show CDR1 as SGHTA and CDR2 as FQGTGA. The CDR3 has 15 residues. CDR3 loop: CASSPLGQGIDGYTF. The CDR3 bases are TGTGCCAGCAGCCCGCTGGGGCAGGGGATCGATGGCTACACCTTC.

This clone came up once. The gene calls are TRBV27 and TRBJ1-5, with a weak D call TRBD1 (6 bases). Per the germline V gene, CDR1 is MNHEY and CDR2 is SMNVEV (reference sequence). The CDR3 extends over 14 amino acids. Trimming took off 4 bases at V and 8 bases at J, with 15 bases between the two ends. CDR3 sequence (DNA): TGTGCCAGCAGTTCTGGACAGAAGATAAAGCCCCAGCATTTT. Protein: CASSSGQKIKPQHF.

V is TRBV5-1 and J is TRBJ2-3; D may be TRBD2 (5 bases). The CDR3 has 16 amino acids. V was pared by 3 bases and J by 2 bases, with 16 bases between. Germline-derived CDR1 and CDR2 are SGHRS and YFSETQ. CDR3 nucleotides: TGCGCCAGCAGCTCTTTCCGAGGAGGAGACACAGATACGCAGTATTTT. Protein product: CASSSFRGGDTDTQYF. The full variable domain, rest sourced from reference TRBV5-1 and TRBJ2-3, is KAGVTQTPRYLIKTRGQQVTLSCSPISGHRSVSWYQQTPGQGLQFLFEYFSETQRNKGNFPGRFSGRQFSNSRSEMNVSTLELGDSALYLCASSSFRGGDTDTQYFGPGTRLTVL.

The V gene is TRBV18, the J gene TRBJ1-2; D unclear. The CDR3 length is 17 residues. Between the trimmed V and J ends, which lost 2 bases and 3 bases, there was a span of 19 bases. Germline-derived CDR1 and CDR2 are KGHSH and LQKENI. The CDR3 sequence: CASSPSAPGFLDYGYTF. In DNA, the CDR3 is TGTGCCAGCTCACCAAGCGCCCCTGGATTTCTCGACTATGGCTACACCTTC.

This chain links TRBV5-1 with TRBJ2-7; TRBD2 agrees at 9 bases. The V segment lost 4 bases and the J segment 1 base; nucleotides outside the gene matches: 9. The CDR3 length is 16 residues. Per germline, CDR1 SGHRS and CDR2 YFSETQ. CDR3 in amino acids: CASSQSTSGSSYEQYF. CDR3 sequence (DNA): TGCGCCAGCAGCCAGTCGACTAGCGGTTCATCCTACGAGCAGTACTTC.

This chain joins TRBV7-9 and TRBJ1-1, with a possible D match to TRBD1 (5 bases). The V end lost 4 bases, the J end lost 1 base, and 13 bases lay between the germline ends. The germline V gene encodes CDR1 SEHNR and CDR2 FQNEAQ (reference sequence). The CDR3 totals 15 residues. The CDR3 DNA is TGTGCCAGCAGCTACCAGACAGTTAAGAACACTGAAGCTTTCTTT. Amino acids: CASSYQTVKNTEAFF.

The chain carries TRBV23-1 and TRBJ1-2, with D maybe TRBD1 (6 bases). TRBV23-1 is an open reading frame whose function is uncertain. This CDR3 spans 15 amino acids. The V end was cut by 1 base, the J end by 4 bases, with 13 bases between. The CDR3 spells CASSQLDSRFYGYTF. CDR3 bases: TGCGCCAGCAGTCAATTGGACAGTCGATTCTATGGCTACACCTTC.

This chain links TRBV5-1 with TRBJ2-7; maybe TRBD2 (5 bases). This CDR3 is 13 amino acids long. The ends were cut back, 2 bases at V and 4 bases at J, with 10 bases in the middle. CDR1 SGHRS and CDR2 YFSETQ come from the germline V gene. The CDR3 DNA follows: TGCGCCAGCAGCTTCGAGGGAAAGTACGAGCAGTACTTC. As protein: CASSFEGKYEQYF.

The chain joins TRBV7-2 to TRBJ2-7; D is unresolved. The V gene lost 4 bases and the J gene lost 3 bases, with 10 bases spanning the gap. The CDR3 runs 13 residues. CDR1 and CDR2 (germline): SGHTA, FQGNSA. The CDR3 bases are TGTGCCAGCAGCTCTTCCTCTGTCTACGAGCAGTACTTC. It is translated as CASSSSSVYEQYF.

The chain is built from TRBV7-9 and TRBJ2-3; no clear D gene. The CDR3 spans 14 residues. Per the germline V gene, CDR1 is SEHNR and CDR2 is FQNEAQ (reference sequence). V gave up 4 bases and J gave up 8 bases, with 16 bases separating them. DNA for the CDR3: TGTGCCAGCAGCTCCCCGCCGGCGGTATTTACGCAGTATTTT. This codes for CASSSPPAVFTQYF.

This chain connects TRBV6-5 to TRBJ1-5; TRBD1 agrees at 11 bases. Per germline, CDR1 MNHEY and CDR2 SVGAGI. This CDR3 has 15 amino acids. With V trimmed by 6 bases and J by 3 bases, 4 bases remained unmatched. For the CDR3, the DNA is TGTGCCAGCAGCCGGGACAGGGGGGACAATCAGCCCCAGCATTTT. Translation gives CASSRDRGDNQPQHF.

V is TRBV30 and J is TRBJ1-2; no firm D call. Germline values: CDR1 GTSNPN, CDR2 SVGIG (reference sequence). V lost 2 bases and J lost 2, with 12 bases in between. This CDR3 comprises 14 residues. Here the CDR3 reads CAWSSQISNYGYTF. For the CDR3, the DNA is TGTGCCTGGAGTAGCCAAATCTCAAACTATGGCTACACCTTC.

This chain connects TRBV11-3 to TRBJ2-3; TRBD1 matches at 7 bases. The CDR3 consists of 15 residues. The germline V gene encodes CDR1 SGHNT and CDR2 YENEEA. After removal of 7 bases from V and 0 bases from J, the junction contained 7 bases not matched to a gene. CDR3 sequence (DNA): TGTGCCAGCAACCGGAGACAGGGAAGCACAGATACGCAGTATTTT. This gives the protein CASNRRQGSTDTQYF.

The V and J genes are TRBV9 and TRBJ1-2; D uncertain. Germline CDR1 and CDR2: SGDLS and YYNGEE. CDR3 length: 13 amino acids. V dropped 0 bases and J dropped 6 bases, with 9 bases sitting between them. CDR3: CASSVGTQDGYTF. In DNA, the CDR3 is TGTGCCAGCAGCGTAGGCACGCAGGATGGCTACACCTTC.

The chain combines TRBV19 with TRBJ1-5; 9 bases match TRBD1. The trim removed 7 bases at V and 6 bases at J, leaving 10 bases unmatched. From germline, CDR1 is LNHDA and CDR2 SQIVND (reference sequence). CDR3 size: 15 residues. The CDR3 is CASTLGRTGVQPQHF. The CDR3 DNA sequence: TGTGCCAGTACTCTAGGGCGGACAGGGGTTCAGCCCCAGCATTTT.

The chain has TRBV7-2 and TRBJ2-1; 8 bases fit TRBD2. The CDR3 runs to 16 residues. The V gene's germline CDR1 is SGHTA and CDR2 FQGNSA. J gave up 6 bases and V 1 base, and 8 bases lay outside the gene matches. The CDR3 region has the DNA TGTGCCAGCAGCTTAGGCTGGTTAGCGGGGCGCAATGAGCAGTTCTTC. Amino acid sequence: CASSLGWLAGRNEQFF.

This clone was seen just once. The chain recombines TRBV7-8 with TRBJ2-2; TRBD1 agrees at 7 bases. CDR3 size: 15 residues. V lost 1 base, J lost 6 bases, and 5 bases stayed unmatched. The germline V gene encodes CDR1 SGHVS and CDR2 FQNEAQ. This chain's CDR3 is CASSLVAQGAGELFF. The CDR3 DNA reads TGTGCCAGCAGCTTAGTCGCCCAGGGGGCCGGGGAGCTGTTTTTT.

The chain employs TRBV27 and TRBJ2-3, with 12 positions matching TRBD1. Trimming took 3 bases from V and 1 from J; bases not matched to a gene: 17. The CDR3 spans 21 residues. CDR1 and CDR2 (germline): MNHEY, SMNVEV (reference sequence). The CDR3 is CASSFSLRDRGRSFGTDTQYF. As DNA, the CDR3 is TGTGCCAGCAGTTTTAGTTTGAGGGACAGGGGGCGGTCTTTTGGCACAGATACGCAGTATTTT.

This clone was recorded a few times. The genes are TRBV4-2 and TRBJ1-6; the D is unclear. Germline lookup yields CDR1 LGHNA and CDR2 YNFKEQ. With 1 base removed from V and 6 bases from J, the gap between germline ends came to 10 bases. The CDR3 spans 15 residues. The chain's CDR3 is CASSQVFRVNSPLHF. The CDR3 DNA sequence: TGTGCCAGCAGCCAAGTTTTCCGCGTTAATTCACCCCTCCACTTT.

This chain uses TRBV2 with TRBJ2-7; 8 bases map to TRBD1. The V and J ends lost 8 bases and 2 bases, in that order; junction bases with no gene match: 17. CDR3 length: 17 amino acids. Germline values: CDR1 SNHLY, CDR2 FYNNEI. The CDR3 sequence: CASRGGQGVMGTYEQYF. For the CDR3, the DNA is TGTGCCAGCCGAGGCGGACAGGGAGTAATGGGCACCTACGAGCAGTACTTC. Full variable domain (remainder filled in from reference TRBV2 and TRBJ2-7): EPEVTQTPSHQVTQMGQEVILRCVPISNHLYFYWYRQILGQKVEFLVSFYNNEISEKSEIFDDQFSVERPDGSNFTLKIRSTKLEDSAMYFCASRGGQGVMGTYEQYFGPGTRLTVT.

The chain has TRBV30 and TRBJ2-7, with 10 bases identical to TRBD1. CDR1 and CDR2 from the germline V gene are GTSNPN and SVGIG (reference sequence). The V segment lost 0 bases and the J segment 3 bases; nucleotides outside the gene matches: 2. CDR3 size: 14 residues. DNA of the CDR3: TGTGCCTGGAGTGTTGGGACAGGGGTCTACGAGCAGTACTTC. It is translated as CAWSVGTGVYEQYF.

This rearrangement joins TRBV6-6 to TRBJ1-2; D perhaps matches TRBD1 (5 bases). This CDR3 region has 12 residues. V was cut by 7 bases and J by 2 bases, with 8 bases left in between. Germline V CDR1 and CDR2: MNHNY, SVGAGI (reference sequence). The CDR3 sequence: CASNDRNYGYTF. As DNA, the CDR3 is TGTGCCAGCAACGACAGAAACTATGGCTACACCTTC.

This sequence joins TRBV4-1 and TRBJ2-1, with a possible D match to TRBD1 (5 bases). CDR3 size: 13 residues. Trimming removed 4 bases from V and 8 bases from J, with 12 bases in between. CDR1 is MGHRA, CDR2 YSYEKL, per germline. CDR3 bases: TGCGCCAGCAGCCCCACAGGTATCCATGAGCAGTTCTTC. Translation gives CASSPTGIHEQFF.